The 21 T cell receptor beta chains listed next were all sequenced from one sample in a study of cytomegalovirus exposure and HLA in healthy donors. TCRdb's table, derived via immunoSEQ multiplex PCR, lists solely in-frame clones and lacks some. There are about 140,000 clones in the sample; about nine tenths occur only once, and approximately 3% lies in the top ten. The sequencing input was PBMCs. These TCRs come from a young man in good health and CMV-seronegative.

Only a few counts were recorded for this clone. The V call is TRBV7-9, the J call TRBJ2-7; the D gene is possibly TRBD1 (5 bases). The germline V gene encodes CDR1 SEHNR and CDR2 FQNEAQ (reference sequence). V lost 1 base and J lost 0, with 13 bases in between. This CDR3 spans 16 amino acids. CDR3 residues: CASSLDQGSTSYEQYF. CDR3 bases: TGTGCCAGCAGCTTAGACCAGGGCTCCACCTCCTACGAGCAGTACTTC. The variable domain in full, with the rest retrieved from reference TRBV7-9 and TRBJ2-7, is DTGVSQNPRHKITKRGQNVTFRCDPISEHNRLYWYRQTLGQGPEFLTYFQNEAQLEKSRLLSDRFSAERPKGSFSTLEIQRTEQGDSAMYLCASSLDQGSTSYEQYFGPGTRLTVT.

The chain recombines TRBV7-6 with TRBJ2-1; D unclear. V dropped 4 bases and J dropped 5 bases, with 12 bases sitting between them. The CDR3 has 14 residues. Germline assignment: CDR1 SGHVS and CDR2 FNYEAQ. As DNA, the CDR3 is TGTGCCAGCAGCTCTTACCCCTACGACAATGAGCAGTTCTTC. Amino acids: CASSSYPYDNEQFF.

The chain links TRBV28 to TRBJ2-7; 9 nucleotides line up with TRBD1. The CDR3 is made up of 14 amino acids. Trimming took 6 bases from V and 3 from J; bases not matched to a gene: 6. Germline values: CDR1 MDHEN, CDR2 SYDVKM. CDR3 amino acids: CASSRDRDNYEQYF. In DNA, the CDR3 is TGTGCCAGCAGCAGGGACAGGGATAACTACGAGCAGTACTTC.

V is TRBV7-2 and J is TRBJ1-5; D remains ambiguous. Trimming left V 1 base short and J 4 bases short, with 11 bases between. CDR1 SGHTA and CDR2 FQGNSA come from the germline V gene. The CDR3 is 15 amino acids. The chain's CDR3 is CASSLDQNRNQPQHF. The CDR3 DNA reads TGTGCCAGCAGCTTAGACCAGAACAGAAATCAGCCCCAGCATTTT.

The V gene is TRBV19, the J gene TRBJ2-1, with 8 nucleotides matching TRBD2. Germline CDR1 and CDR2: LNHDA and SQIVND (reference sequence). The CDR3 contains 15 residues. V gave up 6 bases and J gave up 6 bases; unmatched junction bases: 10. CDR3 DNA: TGTGCCAGTAGCACCGGGACTAGTCTAGTCAATGAGCAGTTCTTC. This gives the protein CASSTGTSLVNEQFF. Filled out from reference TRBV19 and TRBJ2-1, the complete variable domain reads DGGITQSPKYLFRKEGQNVTLSCEQNLNHDAMYWYRQDPGQGLRLIYYSQIVNDFQKGDIAEGYSVSREKKESFPLTVTSAQKNPTAFYLCASSTGTSLVNEQFFGPGTRLTVL.

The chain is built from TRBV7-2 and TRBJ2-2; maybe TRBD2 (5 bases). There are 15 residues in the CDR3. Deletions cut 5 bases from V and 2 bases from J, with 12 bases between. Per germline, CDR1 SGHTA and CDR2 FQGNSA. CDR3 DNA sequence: TGTGCCAGCAGCCCACCGGGATCCAACACCGGGGAGCTGTTTTTT. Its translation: CASSPPGSNTGELFF.

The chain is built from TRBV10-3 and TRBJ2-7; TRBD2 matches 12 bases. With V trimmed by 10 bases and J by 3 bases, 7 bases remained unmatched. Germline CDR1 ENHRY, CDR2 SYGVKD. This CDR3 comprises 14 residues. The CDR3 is CATRLAGEGYEQYF. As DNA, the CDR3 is TGTGCCACCAGACTAGCGGGAGAGGGCTACGAGCAGTACTTC.

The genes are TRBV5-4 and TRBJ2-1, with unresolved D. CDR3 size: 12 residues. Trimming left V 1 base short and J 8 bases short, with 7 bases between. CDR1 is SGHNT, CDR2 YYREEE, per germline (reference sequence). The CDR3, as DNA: TGTGCCAGCAGCTTGATTACGGATGAGCAGTTCTTC. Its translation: CASSLITDEQFF.

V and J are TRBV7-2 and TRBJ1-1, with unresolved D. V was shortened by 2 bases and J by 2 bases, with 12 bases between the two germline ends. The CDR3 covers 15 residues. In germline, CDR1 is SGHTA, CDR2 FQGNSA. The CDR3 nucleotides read TGTGCCAGCAGCTTACCCGTTTCGGGAAACACTGAAGCTTTCTTT. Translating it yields CASSLPVSGNTEAFF.

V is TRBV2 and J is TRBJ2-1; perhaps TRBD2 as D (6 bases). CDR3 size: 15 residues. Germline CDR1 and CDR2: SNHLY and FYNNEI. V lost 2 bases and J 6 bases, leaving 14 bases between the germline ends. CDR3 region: CASSELGLTINEQFF. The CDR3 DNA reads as TGTGCCAGCAGTGAATTGGGACTCACAATCAATGAGCAGTTCTTC.

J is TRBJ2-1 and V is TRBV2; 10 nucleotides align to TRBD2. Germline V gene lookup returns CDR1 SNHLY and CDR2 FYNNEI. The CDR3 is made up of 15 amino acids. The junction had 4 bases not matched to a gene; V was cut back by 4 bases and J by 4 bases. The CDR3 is CASSATSGAYNEQFF. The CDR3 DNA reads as TGTGCCAGCAGTGCAACTAGCGGGGCTTACAATGAGCAGTTCTTC.

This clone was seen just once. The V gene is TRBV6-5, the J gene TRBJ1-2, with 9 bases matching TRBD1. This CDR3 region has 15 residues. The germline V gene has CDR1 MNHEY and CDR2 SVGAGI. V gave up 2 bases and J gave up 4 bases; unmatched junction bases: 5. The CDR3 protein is CASSYTGTGTYGYTF. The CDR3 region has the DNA TGTGCCAGCAGTTACACTGGGACAGGGACCTATGGCTACACCTTC.

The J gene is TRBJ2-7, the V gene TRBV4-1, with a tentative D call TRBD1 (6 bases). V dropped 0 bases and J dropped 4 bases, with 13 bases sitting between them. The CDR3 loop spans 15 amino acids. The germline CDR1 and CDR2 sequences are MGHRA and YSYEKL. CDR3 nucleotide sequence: TGCGCCAGCAGCCAAGATTTCAGGGGTCTATACGAGCAGTACTTC. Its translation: CASSQDFRGLYEQYF.

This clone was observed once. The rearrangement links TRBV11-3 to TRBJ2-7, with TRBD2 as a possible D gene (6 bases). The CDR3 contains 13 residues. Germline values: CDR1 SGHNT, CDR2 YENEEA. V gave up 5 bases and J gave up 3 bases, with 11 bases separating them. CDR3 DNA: TGTGCCAGCAGCCCGGGGGAGTACTACGAGCAGTACTTC. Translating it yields CASSPGEYYEQYF. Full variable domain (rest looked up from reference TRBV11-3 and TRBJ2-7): EAGVVQSPRYKIIEKKQPVAFWCNPISGHNTLYWYLQNLGQGPELLIRYENEEAVDDSQLPKDRFSAERLKGVDSTLKIQPAELGDSAVYLCASSPGEYYEQYFGPGTRLTVT.

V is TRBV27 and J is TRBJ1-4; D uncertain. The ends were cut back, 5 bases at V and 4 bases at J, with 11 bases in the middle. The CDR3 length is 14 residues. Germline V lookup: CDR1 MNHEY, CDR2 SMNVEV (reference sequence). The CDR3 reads CASSAYGDNEKLFF. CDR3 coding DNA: TGTGCCAGCAGTGCCTACGGGGATAATGAAAAACTGTTTTTT.

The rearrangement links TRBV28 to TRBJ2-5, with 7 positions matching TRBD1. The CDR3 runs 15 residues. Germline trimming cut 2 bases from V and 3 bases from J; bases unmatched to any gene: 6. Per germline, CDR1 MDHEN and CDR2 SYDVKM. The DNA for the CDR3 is TGTGCCAGCAGTTTAGGAGACAGGGTAGAAGAGACCCAGTACTTC. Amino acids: CASSLGDRVEETQYF.

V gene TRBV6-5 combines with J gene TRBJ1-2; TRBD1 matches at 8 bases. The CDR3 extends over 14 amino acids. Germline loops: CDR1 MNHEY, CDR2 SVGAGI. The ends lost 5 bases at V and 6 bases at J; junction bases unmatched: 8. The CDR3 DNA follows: TGTGCCAGCAGTACACTGGACAGGGTAAATGGCTACACCTTC. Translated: CASSTLDRVNGYTF.

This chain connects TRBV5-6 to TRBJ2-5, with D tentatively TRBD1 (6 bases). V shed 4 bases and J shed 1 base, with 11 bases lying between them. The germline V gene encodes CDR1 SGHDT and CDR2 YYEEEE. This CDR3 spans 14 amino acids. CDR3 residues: CASSRGTLQETQYF. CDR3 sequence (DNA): TGTGCCAGCAGCCGAGGGACACTCCAAGAGACCCAGTACTTC.

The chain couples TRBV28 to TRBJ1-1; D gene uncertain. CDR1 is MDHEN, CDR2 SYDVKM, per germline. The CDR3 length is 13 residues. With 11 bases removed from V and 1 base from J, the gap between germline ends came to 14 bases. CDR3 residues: CAVRGPENTEAFF. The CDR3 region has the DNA TGTGCCGTCAGAGGCCCGGAGAACACTGAAGCTTTCTTT.

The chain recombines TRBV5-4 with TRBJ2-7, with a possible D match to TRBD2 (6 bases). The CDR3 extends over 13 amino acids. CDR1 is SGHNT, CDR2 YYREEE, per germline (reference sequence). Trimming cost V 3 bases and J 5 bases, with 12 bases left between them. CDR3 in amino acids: CASSWGTWDEQYF. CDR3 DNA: TGTGCCAGCAGCTGGGGGACTTGGGACGAGCAGTACTTC.

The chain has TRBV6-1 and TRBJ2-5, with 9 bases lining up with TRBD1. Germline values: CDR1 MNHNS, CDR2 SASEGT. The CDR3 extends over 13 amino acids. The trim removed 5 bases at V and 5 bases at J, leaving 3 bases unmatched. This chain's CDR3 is CASSRDRAETQYF. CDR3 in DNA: TGTGCCAGCAGTAGGGACAGGGCCGAGACCCAGTACTTC.